These T cell receptor beta chains were read from a single sample in a study of vaccination and CD4 T cells after COVID-19. These receptors' antigens are unknown. A single record per CDR3 protein comes from TCRdb applying MiXCR to the PCR reads. The repertoire holds some 9,200 distinct CDR3 sequences, less than 45% seen once, with approximately 13% in the top ten. Sequenced sample: CD4+ T cells from blood, cultured in vitro. These receptors all come from a human donor in good health. CDR3s include the opening cysteine and the closing phenylalanine or tryptophan. The D gene is left open where the match is weak. Rows give clone size only sometimes, using once, few, many, or a class for an expanded clone.

TRBV30	few	15	TRBJ1-6	.	CAWSVGTEGNSPLHF	TGTGCCTGGAGTGTAGGGACGGAGGGCAATTCACCCCTCCACTTT
TRBV20-1	few	15	TRBJ1-5	.	CSGGNGLNSNQPQHF	TGCAGTGGGGGGAACGGGCTAAATAGCAATCAGCCCCAGCATTTT
TRBV20-1	.	16	TRBJ2-1	TRBD1	CSALYGTASSYNEQFF	TGCAGTGCTCTTTATGGGACAGCGAGCTCCTACAATGAGCAGTTCTTC
TRBV6-2/TRBV6-3	few	14	TRBJ2-2	TRBD2	CASTHGGATGELFF	TGTGCCAGCACCCACGGGGGGGCAACCGGGGAGCTGTTTTTT
TRBV18	.	14	TRBJ1-1	.	CASSPLPGNTEAFF	TGTGCCAGCTCACCACTTCCCGGGAACACTGAAGCTTTCTTT
TRBV6-5	.	15	TRBJ2-2	.	CASSYPNLGAGELFF	TGTGCCAGCAGTTACCCGAATTTGGGTGCCGGGGAGCTGTTTTTT
TRBV7-2	.	13	TRBJ2-7	TRBD2	CASRASGTYEQYF	TGTGCCAGTAGGGCTAGCGGGACATACGAGCAGTACTTC
TRBV7-9	.	15	TRBJ2-3	.	CASSSPSEGTDTQYF	TGTGCCAGCAGCTCGCCTTCGGAGGGCACAGATACGCAGTATTTT
TRBV7-9	.	14	TRBJ2-7	.	CASTRLRTWPEQYF	TGTGCCAGTACCAGACTCCGGACATGGCCCGAGCAGTACTTC
TRBV7-3	.	16	TRBJ1-2	.	CASSPQPGPDNYGYTF	TGTGCCAGCAGCCCTCAACCGGGACCCGATAACTATGGCTACACCTTC
TRBV28	.	14	TRBJ2-4	.	CASGETGWENIQYF	TGTGCCAGCGGGGAAACAGGGTGGGAAAACATTCAGTACTTC
TRBV6-1	.	12	TRBJ2-7	.	CAGGGTTYEQYF	TGTGCTGGGGGCGGGACGACCTACGAGCAGTACTTC
TRBV14	.	14	TRBJ1-6	.	CASSQGGDNSPLHF	TGTGCCAGCAGCCAGGGCGGGGACAATTCACCCCTCCACTTT
TRBV5-4	.	14	TRBJ1-1	.	CASSLAGAGTEAFF	TGTGCCAGCAGCTTGGCAGGGGCGGGGACTGAAGCTTTCTTT
TRBV2	.	15	TRBJ1-5	TRBD1	CASSPDRGSNQPQHF	TGTGCCAGCAGTCCTGACAGGGGGAGCAATCAGCCCCAGCATTTT
TRBV27	.	14	TRBJ2-3	.	CASSLDRYTDTQYF	TGTGCCAGCAGTTTAGACAGATACACAGATACGCAGTATTTT
TRBV5-4	.	14	TRBJ2-7	.	CASSLGTDGYEQYF	TGTGCCAGCAGCCTAGGGACTGATGGCTACGAGCAGTACTTC
TRBV28	.	15	TRBJ1-2	.	CASSLSVLLSYGYTF	TGTGCCAGCAGTTTATCGGTACTACTAAGCTATGGCTACACCTTC
TRBV11-3	.	13	TRBJ1-1	.	CASSLAGDTEAFF	TGTGCCAGCAGCTTAGCAGGGGACACTGAAGCTTTCTTT
TRBV28	few	13	TRBJ1-6	TRBD1	CAGAGQGDSPLHF	TGTGCGGGAGCAGGTCAGGGGGATTCACCCCTCCACTTT
TRBV6-1	few	13	TRBJ2-3	.	CASSHTYTDTQYF	TGTGCCAGCAGCCACACCTACACAGATACGCAGTATTTT
TRBV7-9	few	14	TRBJ1-1	TRBD1	CASSWLQGATEAFF	TGTGCCAGCAGCTGGCTACAGGGGGCCACTGAAGCTTTCTTT
TRBV7-2	few	14	TRBJ2-5	TRBD2	CASSSGLAGGNQYF	TGTGCCAGCAGCTCGGGACTAGCGGGAGGGAACCAGTACTTC
TRBV29-1	few	11	TRBJ1-5	.	CSVETAEVQHF	TGCAGCGTTGAAACGGCGGAGGTCCAGCATTTT
TRBV19	few	15	TRBJ1-1	TRBD1	CASSIAGQGAAEAFF	TGTGCCAGTAGTATAGCAGGACAGGGCGCCGCTGAAGCTTTCTTT
TRBV5-4	.	17	TRBJ2-1	.	CASSLANSVWGYNEQFF	TGTGCCAGCAGCTTGGCGAACAGCGTCTGGGGGTACAATGAGCAGTTCTTC
TRBV20-1	.	13	TRBJ1-2	.	CSTSRNSNYGYTF	TGCAGTACCAGCAGAAACTCTAACTATGGCTACACCTTC
TRBV10-3	.	15	TRBJ2-2	.	CATRGPGANTGELFF	TGTGCCACCCGGGGGCCCGGGGCGAACACCGGGGAGCTGTTTTTT
TRBV19	.	13	TRBJ2-5	.	CASSPRRGETQYF	TGTGCCAGTAGTCCGCGGCGAGGAGAGACCCAGTACTTC
TRBV19	few	13	TRBJ1-2	TRBD1	CASRDRANYGYTF	TGTGCCAGCCGGGACAGGGCTAACTATGGCTACACCTTC
TRBV11-3	few	14	TRBJ1-2	TRBD1	CASSRDSSNYGYTF	TGTGCCAGCAGTCGGGACAGTTCCAACTATGGCTACACCTTC
TRBV19	.	16	TRBJ1-5	TRBD1	CASSLRTGGRYQPQHF	TGTGCCAGTAGTCTGCGGACAGGGGGCCGGTATCAGCCCCAGCATTTT
TRBV15	few	14	TRBJ2-2	.	CATSREHTTGELFF	TGTGCCACCAGCAGAGAACACACCACCGGGGAGCTGTTTTTT
TRBV7-2	few	14	TRBJ1-2	.	CASSLGGTNYGYTF	TGTGCCAGCAGCTTGGGCGGGACTAACTATGGCTACACCTTC
TRBV20-1	.	16	TRBJ1-5	.	CSAGRVGAVSNQPQHF	TGCAGTGCTGGGAGGGTCGGGGCGGTTAGCAATCAGCCCCAGCATTTT
TRBV6-1	few	13	TRBJ1-3	TRBD1	CASRGTGGNTIYF	TGTGCCAGCAGGGGGACAGGGGGAAACACCATATATTTT